The 23 T cell receptor beta chains reported below all come from one sample, sequenced in a study of T cells in localized non-small cell lung cancer. Clones were sequenced by immunoSEQ multiplex PCR, and TCRdb holds only the in-frame ones, with some missing. The repertoire holds roughly 21,000 clones, with approximately 86% as singletons. This specimen consisted of peripheral blood mononuclear cells, obtained before any cancer treatment. Source of these receptors: a male donor aged 60 or older with stage II lung adenocarcinoma.

The gene calls are TRBV2 and TRBJ1-1, with TRBD1 matching 7 bases. The V gene's germline CDR1 is SNHLY and CDR2 FYNNEI. The CDR3 extends over 11 amino acids. The trim removed 5 bases at V and 10 bases at J, leaving 4 bases unmatched. This chain's CDR3 is CASSYYRGAFF. The DNA for the CDR3 is TGTGCCAGCAGTTACTACAGGGGAGCTTTCTTT. Full variable domain (remainder filled in from reference TRBV2 and TRBJ1-1): EPEVTQTPSHQVTQMGQEVILRCVPISNHLYFYWYRQILGQKVEFLVSFYNNEISEKSEIFDDQFSVERPDGSNFTLKIRSTKLEDSAMYFCASSYYRGAFFGQGTRLTVV.

V gene TRBV6-5 combines with J gene TRBJ2-5, with D tentatively TRBD1 or TRBD2 (6 bases each). The CDR3 totals 15 residues. Trimming left V 2 bases short and J 1 base short, with 11 bases between. CDR1 is MNHEY, CDR2 SVGAGI, per germline. CDR3: CASSYLPGAQETQYF. In DNA form, the CDR3 reads TGTGCCAGCAGTTACCTACCGGGGGCCCAAGAGACCCAGTACTTC.

The chain recombines TRBV2 with TRBJ1-2; weak D call: TRBD1 (5 bases). This CDR3 is built from 12 residues. Germline CDR1 SNHLY, CDR2 FYNNEI. Trimming removed 3 bases at V and 7 bases at J, with 9 bases between. CDR3: CASSDRERGYTF. The CDR3 DNA sequence: TGTGCCAGCAGTGACAGGGAGCGTGGCTACACCTTC.

Points on this clone: Other DNA variants within this sample encode the same CDR3. This chain joins TRBV9 and TRBJ1-1; TRBD1 matches 11 bases. Germline V lookup: CDR1 SGDLS, CDR2 YYNGEE. This CDR3 spans 15 amino acids. Trimming took 3 bases from V and 2 from J; bases not matched to a gene: 3. CDR3 DNA: TGTGCCAGCAGCGAGGGACAGGGGGGAAACACTGAAGCTTTCTTT. This encodes CASSEGQGGNTEAFF.

The sample holds one count of this clone. V and J are TRBV28 and TRBJ2-1, with D perhaps given as TRBD1 or TRBD2 (6 bases each). Germline-derived CDR1 and CDR2 are MDHEN and SYDVKM. The length of the CDR3 is 14 residues. Trimming stripped 3 bases from V and 8 bases from J, with 14 bases between. The CDR3 DNA follows: TGTGCCAGCAGTTTTTGGGGGGCGAGGGATGAGCAGTTCTTC. Amino acid sequence: CASSFWGARDEQFF.

V and J are TRBV27 and TRBJ2-6, with 7 bases that match TRBD2. Germline values: CDR1 MNHEY, CDR2 SMNVEV (reference sequence). This CDR3 comprises 16 residues. V lost 6 bases to trimming and J lost 4 bases; unmatched junction nucleotides: 9. DNA for the CDR3: TGTGCCAGCAGCTTGGGGAGGGCCAACGGGGCCAACGTCCTGACTTTC. Translating it yields CASSLGRANGANVLTF.

The chain recombines TRBV9 with TRBJ2-1, with TRBD2 identical over 7 bases. Germline V gene lookup returns CDR1 SGDLS and CDR2 YYNGEE. The CDR3 totals 16 residues. V was clipped by 0 bases and J by 4 bases; unmatched bases: 7. The CDR3 is CASSVGEGASYNEQFF. As DNA, the CDR3 is TGTGCCAGCAGCGTAGGGGAGGGAGCCTCGTACAATGAGCAGTTCTTC. Full variable domain (missing parts from reference TRBV9 and TRBJ2-1): DSGVTQTPKHLITATGQRVTLRCSPRSGDLSVYWYQQSLDQGLQFLIQYYNGEERAKGNILERFSAQQFPDLHSELNLSSLELGDSALYFCASSVGEGASYNEQFFGPGTRLTVL.

J is TRBJ1-1 and V is TRBV5-1, with a weak D call TRBD1 (6 bases). V shed 2 bases and J shed 1 base, with 12 bases lying between them. CDR3 length: 15 amino acids. CDR1 and CDR2 from the germline V gene are SGHRS and YFSETQ. DNA of the CDR3: TGCGCCAGCAGCTTATCTGGCAGGGGGAACACTGAAGCTTTCTTT. Protein product: CASSLSGRGNTEAFF. Together with reference TRBV5-1 and TRBJ1-1, the CDR3 gives the full variable domain: KAGVTQTPRYLIKTRGQQVTLSCSPISGHRSVSWYQQTPGQGLQFLFEYFSETQRNKGNFPGRFSGRQFSNSRSEMNVSTLELGDSALYLCASSLSGRGNTEAFFGQGTRLTVV.

In regard to this clone: Other DNA sequences in the same sample also yield this CDR3. This chain joins TRBV5-1 and TRBJ2-1, with D possibly matching TRBD2 (6 bases). Looked up from germline, CDR1 is SGHRS and CDR2 is YFSETQ. The V gene lost 4 bases and the J gene lost 0 bases, with 8 bases spanning the gap. This CDR3 is 14 amino acids long. DNA for the CDR3: TGCGCCAGCAGCCCGGGGGACTCCTACAATGAGCAGTTCTTC. Amino acid sequence: CASSPGDSYNEQFF.

The chain combines TRBV2 with TRBJ2-2; TRBD1 matches 9 bases. The J segment lost 1 base and the V segment lost 6 bases, leaving 3 bases of the junction unmatched. Germline V CDR1 and CDR2: SNHLY, FYNNEI. The CDR3 is 15 residues long. The CDR3 nucleotides read TGTGCCAGCAGACGACAGGGGGGGAACACCGGGGAGCTGTTTTTT. Protein product: CASRRQGGNTGELFF.

The gene calls are TRBV15 and TRBJ2-7, with a weak D call TRBD1 (6 bases). CDR3 length: 14 residues. Germline values: CDR1 LNHNV, CDR2 YYDKDF (reference sequence). Trimming took 1 base from V and 6 from J, leaving 13 bases between them. For the CDR3, the DNA is TGTGCCACCAGCAGAGTCACAGGGTCCGGCGAGCAGTACTTC. Its protein is CATSRVTGSGEQYF. The full variable domain, rest sourced from reference TRBV15 and TRBJ2-7, is DAMVIQNPRYQVTQFGKPVTLSCSQTLNHNVMYWYQQKSSQAPKLLFHYYDKDFNNEADTPDNFQSRRPNTSFCFLDIRSPGLGDTAMYLCATSRVTGSGEQYFGPGTRLTVT.

This clone is a singleton in its sample. This chain connects TRBV10-2 to TRBJ2-5; TRBD1 or TRBD2 may be the D gene (5 bases each). V lost 0 bases, J lost 7 bases, and 15 bases lay in between. This CDR3 spans 15 amino acids. Germline loops: CDR1 WSHSY, CDR2 SAAADI. CDR3 DNA: TGCGCCAGCAGTGAGTCTGGACTGGGGGTTTGGACCCAGTACTTC. Protein: CASSESGLGVWTQYF.

The CDR3 DNA sequence: TGTGCCAGCAAATTGGCCGGGGAGCTGTTTTTT. Its translation is CASKLAGELFF. The chain links TRBV28 to TRBJ2-2; D is uncertain. Trimming took off 7 bases at V and 6 bases at J, with 6 bases between the two ends. This CDR3 spans 11 amino acids. CDR1 and CDR2 from the germline V gene are MDHEN and SYDVKM.

The V and J genes are TRBV6-6 and TRBJ1-2, with D possibly being TRBD1 (5 bases). Germline-derived CDR1 and CDR2 are MNHNY and SVGAGI (reference sequence). The CDR3 has 14 amino acids. Trimming left V 3 bases short and J 5 bases short, with 13 bases between. The CDR3 loop reads CASSYSQGLYGYTF. CDR3 coding DNA: TGTGCCAGCAGTTATTCCCAGGGACTGTATGGCTACACCTTC.

This clone has only one observation. The rearrangement joins TRBV4-1 to TRBJ2-1, with 12 bases identical to TRBD2. The CDR3 consists of 16 residues. The germline V gene encodes CDR1 MGHRA and CDR2 YSYEKL. V lost 4 bases, J lost 5 bases, and 6 bases stayed unmatched. CDR3 DNA: TGCGCCAGCAGCCCGCAGAGACTAGCGGGAGACAATGAGCAGTTCTTC. As protein: CASSPQRLAGDNEQFF.

The chain has TRBV5-6 and TRBJ2-5; D not certain. In germline, CDR1 is SGHDT, CDR2 YYEEEE. V gave up 3 bases and J gave up 6 bases, with 12 bases separating them. CDR3 length: 13 amino acids. CDR3 sequence: CASSYELMQTQYF. CDR3 nucleotides: TGTGCCAGCAGCTATGAGCTGATGCAGACCCAGTACTTC.

The rearrangement links TRBV5-5 to TRBJ2-2; perhaps TRBD1 as D (6 bases). V was cut by 3 bases and J by 0 bases, with 9 bases left in between. Per the germline V gene, CDR1 is SGHKS and CDR2 is YYEKEE (reference sequence). The CDR3 covers 15 residues. This CDR3 is CASSSWGPNTGELFF. CDR3 DNA: TGTGCCAGCAGCTCGTGGGGGCCGAACACCGGGGAGCTGTTTTTT. The entire variable domain, with the rest obtained from reference TRBV5-5 and TRBJ2-2, is as follows: DAGVTQSPTHLIKTRGQQVTLRCSPISGHKSVSWYQQVLGQGPQFIFQYYEKEERGRGNFPDRFSARQFPNYSSELNVNALLLGDSALYLCASSSWGPNTGELFFGEGSRLTVL.

CDR3 residues: CASRLGGQGQYF. The CDR3 nucleotides are TGTGCCAGCCGCCTCGGAGGGCAGGGGCAGTACTTC. The rearrangement links TRBV11-2 to TRBJ2-7; tentative D call: TRBD2 (6 bases). The CDR3 has 12 residues. Germline V gene data show CDR1 as SGHAT and CDR2 as FQNNGV. The V end was cut by 8 bases, the J end by 9 bases, with 17 bases between.

The chain recombines TRBV7-9 with TRBJ2-7; TRBD2 is a possible D gene (5 bases). The CDR3 contains 18 residues. Trimming left V 1 base short and J 0 bases short, with 19 bases between. Germline loops: CDR1 SEHNR, CDR2 FQNEAQ (reference sequence). CDR3 DNA: TGTGCCAGCAGCTTAGTAGGGTTGGCTAGCAGTAGCTCCTACGAGCAGTACTTC. This codes for CASSLVGLASSSSYEQYF.

With regard to this clone: At one end, the junction sequence differs from germline, possibly due to a read error. This same CDR3 is encoded by further DNA sequences in the sample. The rearrangement uses TRBV6-5 and TRBJ2-7; possibly TRBD2 for D (5 bases). The germline V gene encodes CDR1 MNHEY and CDR2 SVGAGI. The CDR3 is made up of 14 amino acids. The CDR3 protein is CASSPAAKRYEQYF. The CDR3 DNA reads TGTGCTAGCAGTCCAGCGGCAAAGAGGTACGAGCAGTACTTC.

The genes are TRBV7-2 and TRBJ2-5; D perhaps matches TRBD2 (6 bases). V lost 2 bases and J 2 bases, leaving 18 bases between the germline ends. The CDR3 length is 17 residues. Per germline, CDR1 SGHTA and CDR2 FQGNSA. In nucleotides, the CDR3 is TGTGCCAGCAGCTTATACCGGAGTCTAGCGCGGCAAGAGACCCAGTACTTC. It yields the protein CASSLYRSLARQETQYF.

V gene TRBV7-9 combines with J gene TRBJ1-2, with no clear D. The germline gives CDR1 SEHNR, CDR2 FQNEAQ (reference sequence). The CDR3 is 13 residues long. V was clipped by 9 bases and J by 5 bases, with 16 bases between them. The CDR3 region is CARNPNAFYGYTF. DNA for the CDR3: TGTGCCAGGAACCCTAATGCTTTTTATGGCTACACCTTC.

This clone has a handful of counts. This rearrangement joins TRBV5-5 to TRBJ2-3; D uncertain. The germline V and J ends were trimmed by 0 bases and 8 bases, with 10 bases remaining between them. The CDR3 loop spans 13 amino acids. Germline values: CDR1 SGHKS, CDR2 YYEKEE (reference sequence). The CDR3 spells CASSLASAGTQYF. The CDR3, as DNA: TGTGCCAGCAGCTTGGCCTCCGCAGGTACGCAGTATTTT. Complete variable domain (other parts from reference TRBV5-5 and TRBJ2-3): DAGVTQSPTHLIKTRGQQVTLRCSPISGHKSVSWYQQVLGQGPQFIFQYYEKEERGRGNFPDRFSARQFPNYSSELNVNALLLGDSALYLCASSLASAGTQYFGPGTRLTVL.